This TCR beta chain originates from a study of blood T cell repertoires in COVID-19. As for the study in general: PBMCs, B-cell-depleted T cells, or T cells were the source of the cDNA or gDNA that made up the material.

Germline trimming cut 3 bases from V and 10 bases from J; bases unmatched to any gene: 6. CDR1 SGHDN and CDR2 FVKESK come from the germline V gene. The CDR3 loop spans 14 amino acids. Per the authors' pipeline: Cell counts per sample came from amplifying reference gene primers. Sequencing used immunoSEQ multiplex PCR; TCRdb keeps in-frame clones, though not all of them. D and trimming come from the DNA, and the V and J calls and clone size come from that table. The sample lists roughly 290,000 clones, about 87% occurring once. The sequenced material came from peripheral blood. The origin of this receptor is a woman in her forties or fifties who had recovered from COVID-19. V and J are TRBV14 and TRBJ2-5, with 12 bases fitting TRBD1. The CDR3 nucleotides are TGTGCCAGCAGCCAGGGGGACAGGGGGCTATTCCAGTACTTC. The encoded protein is CASSQGDRGLFQYF.